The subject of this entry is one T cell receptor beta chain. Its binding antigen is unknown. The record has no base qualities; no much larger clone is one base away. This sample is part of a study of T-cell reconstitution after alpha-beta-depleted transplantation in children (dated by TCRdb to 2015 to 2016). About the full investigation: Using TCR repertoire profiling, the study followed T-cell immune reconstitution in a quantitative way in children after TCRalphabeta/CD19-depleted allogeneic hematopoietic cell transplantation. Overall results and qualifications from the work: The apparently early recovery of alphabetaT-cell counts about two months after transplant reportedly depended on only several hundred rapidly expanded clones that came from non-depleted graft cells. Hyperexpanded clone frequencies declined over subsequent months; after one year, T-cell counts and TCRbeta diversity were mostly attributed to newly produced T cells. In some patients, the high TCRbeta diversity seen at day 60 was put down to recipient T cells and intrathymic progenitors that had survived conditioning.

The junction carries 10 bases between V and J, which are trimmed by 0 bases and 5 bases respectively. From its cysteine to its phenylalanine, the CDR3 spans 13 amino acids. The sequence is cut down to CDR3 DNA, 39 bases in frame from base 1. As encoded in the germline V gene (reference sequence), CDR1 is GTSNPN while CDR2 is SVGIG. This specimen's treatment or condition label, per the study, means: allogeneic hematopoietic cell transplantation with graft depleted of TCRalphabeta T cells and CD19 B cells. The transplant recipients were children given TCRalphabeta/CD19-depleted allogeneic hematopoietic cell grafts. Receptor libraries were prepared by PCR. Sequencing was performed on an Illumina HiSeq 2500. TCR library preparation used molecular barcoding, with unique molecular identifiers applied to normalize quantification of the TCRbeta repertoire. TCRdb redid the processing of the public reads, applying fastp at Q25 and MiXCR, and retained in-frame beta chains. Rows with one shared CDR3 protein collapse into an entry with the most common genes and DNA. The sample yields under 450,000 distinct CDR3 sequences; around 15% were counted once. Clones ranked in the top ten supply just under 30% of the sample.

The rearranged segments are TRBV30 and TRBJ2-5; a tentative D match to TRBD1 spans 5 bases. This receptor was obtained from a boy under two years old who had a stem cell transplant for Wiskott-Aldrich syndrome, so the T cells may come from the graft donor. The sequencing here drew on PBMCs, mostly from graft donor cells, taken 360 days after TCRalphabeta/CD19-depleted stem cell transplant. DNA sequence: TGTGCCTGGAGTGTAGGGGTTTCCGAGACCCAGTACTTC. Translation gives CAWSVGVSETQYF.